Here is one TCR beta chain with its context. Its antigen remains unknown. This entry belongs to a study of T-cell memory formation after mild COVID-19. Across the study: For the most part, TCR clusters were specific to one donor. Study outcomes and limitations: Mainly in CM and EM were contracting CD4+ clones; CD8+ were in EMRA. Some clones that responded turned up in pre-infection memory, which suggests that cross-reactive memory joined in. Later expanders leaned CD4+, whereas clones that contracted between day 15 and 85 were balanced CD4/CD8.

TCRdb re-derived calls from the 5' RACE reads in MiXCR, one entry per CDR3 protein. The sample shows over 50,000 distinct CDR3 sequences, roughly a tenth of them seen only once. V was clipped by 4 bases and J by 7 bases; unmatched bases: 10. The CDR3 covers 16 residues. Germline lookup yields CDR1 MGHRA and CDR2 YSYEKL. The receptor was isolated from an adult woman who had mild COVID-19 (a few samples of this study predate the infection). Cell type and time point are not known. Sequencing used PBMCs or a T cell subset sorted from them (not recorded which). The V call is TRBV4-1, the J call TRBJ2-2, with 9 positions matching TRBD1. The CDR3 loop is CASSLSDRGIGGELFF. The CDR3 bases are TGCGCCAGCAGCCTCTCGGACAGGGGAATTGGCGGGGAGCTGTTTTTT.